This T cell receptor beta chain was observed in a study of tumour-infiltrating T cells in Burkitt lymphoma. Across the study: Productive clonality predicted overall and progression-free survival.

Germline V lookup: CDR1 MDHEN, CDR2 SYDVKM. The CDR3 has 12 residues. Trimming removed 8 bases at V and 5 bases at J, with 9 bases between. TCRdb's copy holds only in-frame clones and misses some; the assay was immunoSEQ multiplex PCR. The table includes 14,000 or so clones, about 30% detected once. The clonotype comes from a human donor with diffuse large B-cell lymphoma. This chain uses TRBV28 with TRBJ2-2, with D unresolved. The sample consisted of tumor tissue. CDR3 sequence (DNA): TGTGCCAGCGCCCCACAGACCGGGGAGCTGTTTTTT. This encodes CASAPQTGELFF.